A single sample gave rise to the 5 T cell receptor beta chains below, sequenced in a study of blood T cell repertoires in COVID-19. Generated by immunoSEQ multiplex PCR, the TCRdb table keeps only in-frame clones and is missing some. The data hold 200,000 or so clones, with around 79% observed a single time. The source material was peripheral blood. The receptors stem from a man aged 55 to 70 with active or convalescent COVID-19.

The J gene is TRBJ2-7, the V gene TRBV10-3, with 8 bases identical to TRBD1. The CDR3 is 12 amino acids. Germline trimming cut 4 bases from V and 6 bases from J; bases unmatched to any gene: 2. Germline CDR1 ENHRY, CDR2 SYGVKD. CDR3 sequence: CAISGTGSEQYF. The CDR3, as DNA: TGTGCCATCAGTGGGACAGGGTCCGAGCAGTACTTC.

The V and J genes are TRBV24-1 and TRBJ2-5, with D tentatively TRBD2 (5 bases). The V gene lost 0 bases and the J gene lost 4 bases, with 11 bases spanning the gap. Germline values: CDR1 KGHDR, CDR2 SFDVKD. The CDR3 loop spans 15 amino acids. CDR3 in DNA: TGTGCCACCAGTGATTTGTCGGCGGGCGCAGAGACCCAGTACTTC. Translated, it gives CATSDLSAGAETQYF.

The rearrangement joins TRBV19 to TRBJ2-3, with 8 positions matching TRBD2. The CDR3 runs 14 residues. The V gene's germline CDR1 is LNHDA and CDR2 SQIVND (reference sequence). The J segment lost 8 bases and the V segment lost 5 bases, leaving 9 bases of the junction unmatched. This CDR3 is CASSRDSGKVTQYF. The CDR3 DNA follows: TGTGCCAGTAGTCGAGATAGCGGGAAGGTTACGCAGTATTTT.

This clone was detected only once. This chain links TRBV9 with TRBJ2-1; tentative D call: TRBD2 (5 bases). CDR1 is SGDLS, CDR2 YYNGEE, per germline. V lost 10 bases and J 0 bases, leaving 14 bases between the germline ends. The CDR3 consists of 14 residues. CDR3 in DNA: TGTGCCTCCCATCGGGGTCCCTCCTACAATGAGCAGTTCTTC. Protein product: CASHRGPSYNEQFF.

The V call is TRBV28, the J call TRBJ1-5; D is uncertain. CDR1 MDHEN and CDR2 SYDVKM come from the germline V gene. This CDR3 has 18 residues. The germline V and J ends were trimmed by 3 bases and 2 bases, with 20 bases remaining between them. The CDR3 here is CASSFAQTRGVGNQPQHF. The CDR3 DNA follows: TGTGCCAGCAGTTTTGCACAGACCCGGGGAGTGGGCAATCAGCCCCAGCATTTT.